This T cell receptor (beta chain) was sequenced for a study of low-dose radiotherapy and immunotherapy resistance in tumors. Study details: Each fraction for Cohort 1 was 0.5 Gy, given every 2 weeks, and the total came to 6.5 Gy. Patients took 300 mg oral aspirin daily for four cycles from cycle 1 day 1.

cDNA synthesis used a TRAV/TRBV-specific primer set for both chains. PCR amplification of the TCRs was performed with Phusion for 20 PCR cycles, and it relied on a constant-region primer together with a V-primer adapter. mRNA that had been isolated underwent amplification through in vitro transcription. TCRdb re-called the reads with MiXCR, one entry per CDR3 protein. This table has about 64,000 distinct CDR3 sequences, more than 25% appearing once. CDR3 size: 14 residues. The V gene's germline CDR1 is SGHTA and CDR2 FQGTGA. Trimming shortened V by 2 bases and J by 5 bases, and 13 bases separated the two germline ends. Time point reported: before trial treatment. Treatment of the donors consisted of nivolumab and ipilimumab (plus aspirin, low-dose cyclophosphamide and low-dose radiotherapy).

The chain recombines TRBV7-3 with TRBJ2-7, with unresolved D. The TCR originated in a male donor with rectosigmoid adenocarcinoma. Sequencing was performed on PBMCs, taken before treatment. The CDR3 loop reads CASSLATASDEQYF. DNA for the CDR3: TGTGCCAGCAGCTTAGCCACCGCTAGTGACGAGCAGTACTTC.